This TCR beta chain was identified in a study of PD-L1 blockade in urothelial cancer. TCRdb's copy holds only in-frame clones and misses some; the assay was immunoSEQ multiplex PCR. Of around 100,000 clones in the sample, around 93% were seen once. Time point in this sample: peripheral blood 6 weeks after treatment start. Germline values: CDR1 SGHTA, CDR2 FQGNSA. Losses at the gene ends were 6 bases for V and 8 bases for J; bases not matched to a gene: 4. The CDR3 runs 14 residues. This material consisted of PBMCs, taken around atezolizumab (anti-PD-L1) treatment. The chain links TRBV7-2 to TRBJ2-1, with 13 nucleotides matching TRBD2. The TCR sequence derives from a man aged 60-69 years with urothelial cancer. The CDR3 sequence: CASSRTSGSYEQFF. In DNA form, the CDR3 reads TGTGCCAGCAGTCGGACTAGCGGGAGCTATGAGCAGTTCTTC.